This T cell receptor (beta chain) was recovered during a study of blood T cells in healthy people across ages. Study observations and caveats: Naive T cell percentage strongly correlated with TCR beta diversity.

The CDR3 runs 19 residues. The germline CDR1 and CDR2 sequences are DFQATT and SNEGSKA (reference sequence). V lost 1 base and J lost 0; bases outside the gene matches: 11. Primers used in a second PCR of about 6 to 11 cycles were a sample-barcoded 5' primer and a J-beta primer mix. One entry per CDR3 protein results from TCRdb running MiXCR on the 5' RACE reads. This sample yields about 1.8 million distinct CDR3 sequences, of which around 48% are seen a single time; about 2.1% belongs to the top ten. This clonotype was observed a few times. Its specificity is not known. The chain has TRBV20-1 and TRBJ2-1; 11 bases are shared with TRBD2. The TCR sequence derives from a woman in her thirties or forties in good health. The sequenced sample consisted of blood. The CDR3, as DNA: TGCAGTGCTAGAGGGTGGGCTAGCGGGGGGCTTAGCTCCTACAATGAGCAGTTCTTC. The encoded protein is CSARGWASGGLSSYNEQFF.